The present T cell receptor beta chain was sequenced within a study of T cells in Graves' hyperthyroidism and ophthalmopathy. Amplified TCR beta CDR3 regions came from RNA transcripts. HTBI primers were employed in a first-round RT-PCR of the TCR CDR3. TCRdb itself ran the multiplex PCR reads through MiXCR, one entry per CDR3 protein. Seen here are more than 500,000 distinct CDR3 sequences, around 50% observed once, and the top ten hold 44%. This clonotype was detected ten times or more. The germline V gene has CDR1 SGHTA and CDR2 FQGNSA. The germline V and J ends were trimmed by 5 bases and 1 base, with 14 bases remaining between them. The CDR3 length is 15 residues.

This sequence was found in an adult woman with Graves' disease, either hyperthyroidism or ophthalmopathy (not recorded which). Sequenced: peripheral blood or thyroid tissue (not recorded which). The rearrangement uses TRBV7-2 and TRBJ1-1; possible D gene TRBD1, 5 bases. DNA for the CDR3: TGTGCCAGCAGCCCCCATGGGGGAGGGAACACTGAAGCTTTCTTT. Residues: CASSPHGGGNTEAFF.